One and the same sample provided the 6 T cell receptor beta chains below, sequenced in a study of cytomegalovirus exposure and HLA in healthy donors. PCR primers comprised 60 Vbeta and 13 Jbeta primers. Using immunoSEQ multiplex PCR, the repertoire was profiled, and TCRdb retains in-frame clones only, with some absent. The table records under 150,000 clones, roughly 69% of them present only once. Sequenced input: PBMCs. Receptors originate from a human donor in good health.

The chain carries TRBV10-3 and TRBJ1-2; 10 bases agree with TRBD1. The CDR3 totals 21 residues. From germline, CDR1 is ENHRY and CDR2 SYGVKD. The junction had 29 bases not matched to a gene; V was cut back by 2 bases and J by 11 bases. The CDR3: CAISEGRDAGTGAQSRRRYTF. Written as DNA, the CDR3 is TGTGCCATCAGTGAGGGACGGGACGCCGGGACAGGGGCTCAATCACGGAGACGGTACACCTTC.

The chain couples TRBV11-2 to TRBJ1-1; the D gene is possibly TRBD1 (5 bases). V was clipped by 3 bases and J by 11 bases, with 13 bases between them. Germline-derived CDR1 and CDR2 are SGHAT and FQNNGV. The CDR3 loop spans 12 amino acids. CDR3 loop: CASSFSPGKAFF. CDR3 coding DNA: TGTGCCAGCAGCTTTTCACCAGGGAAGGCTTTCTTT.

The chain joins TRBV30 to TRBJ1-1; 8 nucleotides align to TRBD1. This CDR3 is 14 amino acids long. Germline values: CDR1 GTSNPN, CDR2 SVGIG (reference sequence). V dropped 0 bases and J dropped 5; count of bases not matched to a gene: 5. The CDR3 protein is CAWSVLTGVTEAFF. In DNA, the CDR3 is TGTGCCTGGAGTGTACTGACAGGGGTGACTGAAGCTTTCTTT.

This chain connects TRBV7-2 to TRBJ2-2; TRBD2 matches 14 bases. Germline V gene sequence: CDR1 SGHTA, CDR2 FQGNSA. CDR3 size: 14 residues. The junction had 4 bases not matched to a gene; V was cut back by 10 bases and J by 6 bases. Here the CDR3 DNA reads TGTGCCACGGGACTAGCGGGAGTTGCCGGGGAGCTGTTTTTT. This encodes CATGLAGVAGELFF.

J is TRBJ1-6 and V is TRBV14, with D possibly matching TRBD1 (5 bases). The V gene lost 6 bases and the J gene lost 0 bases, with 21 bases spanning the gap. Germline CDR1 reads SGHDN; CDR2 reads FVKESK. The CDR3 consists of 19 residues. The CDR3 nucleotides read TGTGCCAGCAGTAAAGGGGATCTGGTGTATAGCTCCTATAATTCACCCCTCCACTTT. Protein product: CASSKGDLVYSSYNSPLHF.

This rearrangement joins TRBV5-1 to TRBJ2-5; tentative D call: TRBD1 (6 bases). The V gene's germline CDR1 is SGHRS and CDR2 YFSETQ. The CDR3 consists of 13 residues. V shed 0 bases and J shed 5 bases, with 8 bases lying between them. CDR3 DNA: TGCGCCAGCAGCTTGGGGGGGCTGGAGACCCAGTACTTC. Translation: CASSLGGLETQYF.